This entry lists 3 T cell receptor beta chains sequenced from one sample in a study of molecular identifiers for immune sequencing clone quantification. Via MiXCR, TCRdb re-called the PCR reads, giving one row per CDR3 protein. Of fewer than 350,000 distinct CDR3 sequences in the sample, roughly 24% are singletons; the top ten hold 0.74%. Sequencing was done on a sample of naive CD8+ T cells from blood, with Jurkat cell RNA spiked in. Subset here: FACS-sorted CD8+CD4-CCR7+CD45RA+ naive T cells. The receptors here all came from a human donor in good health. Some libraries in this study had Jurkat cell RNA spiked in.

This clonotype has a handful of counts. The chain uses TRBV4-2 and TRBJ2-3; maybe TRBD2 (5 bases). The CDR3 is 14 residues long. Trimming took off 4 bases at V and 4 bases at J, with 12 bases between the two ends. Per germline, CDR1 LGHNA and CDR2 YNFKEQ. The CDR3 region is CASSLEGGPDTQYF. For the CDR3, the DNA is TGTGCCAGCAGCCTTGAGGGCGGCCCAGATACGCAGTATTTT.

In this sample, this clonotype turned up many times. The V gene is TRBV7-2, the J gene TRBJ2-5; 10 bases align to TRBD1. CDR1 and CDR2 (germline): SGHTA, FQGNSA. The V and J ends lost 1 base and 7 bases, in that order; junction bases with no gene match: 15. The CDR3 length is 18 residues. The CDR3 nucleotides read TGTGCCAGCAGCTTAGAGGTCCCGGGACAGGGGTACTTGTGGACCCAGTACTTC. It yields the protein CASSLEVPGQGYLWTQYF.

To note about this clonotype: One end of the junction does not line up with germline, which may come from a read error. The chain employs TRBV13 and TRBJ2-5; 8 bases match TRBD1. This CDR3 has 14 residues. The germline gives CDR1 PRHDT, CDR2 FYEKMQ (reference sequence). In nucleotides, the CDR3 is TGTGCCAGCAGCCTCGACAGGGGCCAAGAGAGCCAGTACTTC. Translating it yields CASSLDRGQESQYF.